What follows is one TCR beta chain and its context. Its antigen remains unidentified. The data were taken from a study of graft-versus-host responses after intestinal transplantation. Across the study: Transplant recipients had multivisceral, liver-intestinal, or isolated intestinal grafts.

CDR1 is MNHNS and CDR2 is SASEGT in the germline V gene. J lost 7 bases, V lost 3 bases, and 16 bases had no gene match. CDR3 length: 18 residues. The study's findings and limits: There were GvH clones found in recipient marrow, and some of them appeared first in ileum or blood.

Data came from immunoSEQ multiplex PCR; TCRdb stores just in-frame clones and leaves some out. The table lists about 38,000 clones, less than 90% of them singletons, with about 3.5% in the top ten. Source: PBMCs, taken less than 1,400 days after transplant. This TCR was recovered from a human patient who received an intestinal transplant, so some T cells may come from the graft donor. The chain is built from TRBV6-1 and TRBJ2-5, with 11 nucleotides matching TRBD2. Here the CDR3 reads CASSDVALAGGPVRTQYF. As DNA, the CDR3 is TGTGCCAGCAGTGACGTCGCCTTAGCGGGGGGGCCGGTGAGGACCCAGTACTTC.